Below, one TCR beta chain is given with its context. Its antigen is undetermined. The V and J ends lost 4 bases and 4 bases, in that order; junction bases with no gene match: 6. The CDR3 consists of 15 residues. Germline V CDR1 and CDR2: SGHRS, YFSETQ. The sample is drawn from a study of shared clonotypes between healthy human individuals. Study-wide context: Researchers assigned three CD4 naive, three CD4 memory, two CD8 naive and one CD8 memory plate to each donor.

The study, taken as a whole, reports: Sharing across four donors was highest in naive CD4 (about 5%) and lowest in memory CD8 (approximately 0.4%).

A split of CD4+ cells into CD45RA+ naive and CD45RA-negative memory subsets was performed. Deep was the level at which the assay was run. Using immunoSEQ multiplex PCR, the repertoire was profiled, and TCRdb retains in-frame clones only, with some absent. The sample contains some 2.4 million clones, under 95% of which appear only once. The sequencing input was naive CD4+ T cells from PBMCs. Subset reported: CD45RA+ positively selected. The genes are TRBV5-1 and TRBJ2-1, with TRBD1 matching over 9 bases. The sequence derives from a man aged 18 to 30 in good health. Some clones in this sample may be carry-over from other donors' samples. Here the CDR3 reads CASSPAGQGYNEQFF. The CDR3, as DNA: TGCGCCAGCAGCCCGGCGGGACAGGGATACAATGAGCAGTTCTTC.